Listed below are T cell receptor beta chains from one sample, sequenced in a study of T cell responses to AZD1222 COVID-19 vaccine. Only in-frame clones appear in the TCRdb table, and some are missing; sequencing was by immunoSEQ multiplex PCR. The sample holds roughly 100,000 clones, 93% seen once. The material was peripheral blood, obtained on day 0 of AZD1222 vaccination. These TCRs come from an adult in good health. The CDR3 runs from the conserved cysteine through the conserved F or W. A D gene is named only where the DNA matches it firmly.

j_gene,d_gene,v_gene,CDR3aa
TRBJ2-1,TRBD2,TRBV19,CASRELAGQHNEQFF
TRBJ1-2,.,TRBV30,CAWRYTTGLGYTF
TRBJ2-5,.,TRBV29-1,CSVETASAGTQYF
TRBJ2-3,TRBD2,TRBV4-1,CASSHPTSGFTDTQYF
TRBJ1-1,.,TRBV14,CASSLLMNTEAFF
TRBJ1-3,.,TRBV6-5,CASRESSGNTIYF
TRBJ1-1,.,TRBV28,CASSLRPATEAFF
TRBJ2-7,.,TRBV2,CASSVGQTTYEQYF
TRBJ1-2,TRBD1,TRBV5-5,CASSSGPWTGVEFGYTF
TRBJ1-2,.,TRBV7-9,CASSPRDRGYTF
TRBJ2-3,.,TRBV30,CAWSVLQGDTQYF
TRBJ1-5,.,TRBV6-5,CASSLRNWGNQPQHF
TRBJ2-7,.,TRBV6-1,CASSELGHYEQYF
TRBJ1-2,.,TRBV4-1,CASSQPIEDYGYTF
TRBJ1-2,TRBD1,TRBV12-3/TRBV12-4,CASSWGQGYGYTF
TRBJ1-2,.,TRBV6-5,CASGQTDRGYTF
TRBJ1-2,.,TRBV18,CASSPNADKTNYGYTF
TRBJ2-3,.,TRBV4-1,CASWGGSRTDTQYF
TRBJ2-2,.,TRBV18,CASSPDRNTGELFF
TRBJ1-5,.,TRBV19,CATAGQENQPQHF
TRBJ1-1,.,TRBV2,CASSGDRQGNTEAFF
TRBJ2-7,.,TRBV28,CASGGEPLYEQYF
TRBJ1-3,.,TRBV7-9,CASSSNSGNTIYF
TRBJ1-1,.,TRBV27,CASSPVSQAPGAFF
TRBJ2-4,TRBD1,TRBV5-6,CASSSPGQADIQYF
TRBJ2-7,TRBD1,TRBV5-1,CASSGGTGDLSAYEQYF
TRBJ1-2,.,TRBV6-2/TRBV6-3,CASSYGGGGYGYTF
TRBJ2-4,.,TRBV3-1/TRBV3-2,CASSQRPVQYF
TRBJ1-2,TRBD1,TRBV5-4,CASSSTGQGYYGYTF
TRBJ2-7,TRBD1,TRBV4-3,CASSPSGQGGSYEQYF
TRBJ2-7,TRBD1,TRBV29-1,CSVTTGTGRNEQYF
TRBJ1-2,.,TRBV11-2,CASSLERSGYTF
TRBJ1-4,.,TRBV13,CASRLRDGGEKLFF
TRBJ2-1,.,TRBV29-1,CSVKQGPYNEQFF
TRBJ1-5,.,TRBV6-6,CASSSPGWPQHF
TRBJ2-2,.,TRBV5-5,CASSLLGTGELFF
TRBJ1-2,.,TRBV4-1,CASSQDTGSAGGYTF
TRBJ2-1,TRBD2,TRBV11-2,CASSLGLAPQGREQFF
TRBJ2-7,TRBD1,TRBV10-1,CASSIDQGATQYF
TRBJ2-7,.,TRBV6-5,CASSYSGEQYF
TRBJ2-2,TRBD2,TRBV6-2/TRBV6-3,CASSSYQLAGEAGELFF
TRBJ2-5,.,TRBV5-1,CASRGSATVQQETQYF
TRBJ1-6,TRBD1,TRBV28,CASSLNKGQNSPLHF
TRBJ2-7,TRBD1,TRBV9,CASSARQGAVNEQYF
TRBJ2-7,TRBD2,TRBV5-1,CASSLTLAGGAYEQYF
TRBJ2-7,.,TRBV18,CASSPARSSYEQYF
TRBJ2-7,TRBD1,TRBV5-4,CASSLPGTVGAEQYF
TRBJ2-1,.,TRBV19,CASSPSSVGEQFF
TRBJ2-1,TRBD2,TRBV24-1,CATSDSLAGLSSYNEQFF
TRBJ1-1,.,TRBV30,CACYRRSGNTEAFF
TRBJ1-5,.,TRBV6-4,CASSPSRTAGHQPQHF
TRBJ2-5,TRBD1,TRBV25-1,CASSPQTGTGSRETQYF
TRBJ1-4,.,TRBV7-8,CASSFRGLNEKLFF
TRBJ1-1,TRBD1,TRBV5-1,CASSRGTGGQNYEAFF